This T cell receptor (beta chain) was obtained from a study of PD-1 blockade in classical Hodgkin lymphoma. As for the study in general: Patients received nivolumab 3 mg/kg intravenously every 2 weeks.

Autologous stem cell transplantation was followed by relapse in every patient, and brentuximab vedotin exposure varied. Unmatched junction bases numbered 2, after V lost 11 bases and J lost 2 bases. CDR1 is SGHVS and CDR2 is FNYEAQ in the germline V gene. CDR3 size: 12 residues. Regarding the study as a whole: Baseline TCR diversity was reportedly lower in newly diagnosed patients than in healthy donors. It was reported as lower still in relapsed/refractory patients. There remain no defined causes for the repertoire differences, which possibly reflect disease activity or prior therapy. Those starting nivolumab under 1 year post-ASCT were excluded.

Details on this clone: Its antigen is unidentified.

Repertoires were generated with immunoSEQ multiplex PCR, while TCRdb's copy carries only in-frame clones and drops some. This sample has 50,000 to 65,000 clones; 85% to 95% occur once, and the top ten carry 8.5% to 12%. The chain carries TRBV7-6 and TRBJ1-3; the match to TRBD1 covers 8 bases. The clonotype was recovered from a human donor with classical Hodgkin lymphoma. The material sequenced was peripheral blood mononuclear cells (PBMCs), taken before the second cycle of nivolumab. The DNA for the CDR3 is TGTGCCTGGACAGGGACTGGAAACACCATATATTTT. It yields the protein CAWTGTGNTIYF.